This T cell receptor beta chain was captured in a study of shared clonotypes between healthy human individuals. The ends were cut back, 0 bases at V and 7 bases at J, with 10 bases in the middle. Looked up from germline, CDR1 is LGHNA and CDR2 is YSLEER. The CDR3 is 14 amino acids. Generated by immunoSEQ multiplex PCR, the TCRdb table keeps only in-frame clones and is missing some. The sample consists of about 980,000 clones, less than 85% of them appearing once. The chain links TRBV4-3 to TRBJ2-1, with D hard to call. What was sequenced was memory CD4+ T cells sorted from blood. The subset denotes: CD45RA-negative fraction. This TCR came from a man in his late teens or twenties in good health. DNA of the CDR3: TGCGCCAGCAGCCAAGATCACCGGATGAATGAGCAGTTCTTC. Protein sequence: CASSQDHRMNEQFF.